These 13 T cell receptor beta chains were sequenced from one sample in a study of metastatic and nonmetastatic thyroid tumors. Every patient was untreated before thyroid surgery. TCRdb reprocessed the PCR reads using MiXCR. There are more than 15,000 clones in the sample; 25% occur only once, and approximately 11% lies in the top ten. Sequenced sample: blood. Receptors were obtained from a male donor with papillary thyroid cancer or a benign thyroid nodule (not recorded which). Some clones in this sample may be carry-over from other donors' samples.

The CDR3 nucleotides are TGCAGTGCTAGAGATCAAAGCCGTACTACCTACGAGCAGTACTTC. Its translation is CSARDQSRTTYEQYF. The chain recombines TRBV20-1 with TRBJ2-7; D unresolved. Between the trimmed V and J ends, which lost 0 bases and 2 bases, there was a span of 14 bases. CDR1 and CDR2 from the germline V gene are DFQATT and SNEGSKA (reference sequence). The CDR3 runs to 15 residues.

The V call is TRBV20-1, the J call TRBJ2-7; D is uncertain. V dropped 2 bases and J dropped 3 bases, with 5 bases sitting between them. CDR3 size: 11 residues. Per the germline V gene, CDR1 is DFQATT and CDR2 is SNEGSKA (reference sequence). The CDR3 sequence: CSARQVYEQYF. The DNA for the CDR3 is TGCAGTGCTAGACAAGTCTACGAGCAGTACTTC.

This clone appeared a few times. This chain uses TRBV12-3 or TRBV12-4 with TRBJ1-2, with 7 bases lining up with TRBD1. After removal of 6 bases from V and 3 bases from J, the junction contained 4 bases not matched to a gene. CDR3 length equals 13 residues. The CDR3 protein is CASSPTGDYGYTF. The DNA of the CDR3 is TGTGCCAGCAGCCCAACAGGGGACTATGGCTACACCTTC.

Sample share makes this clone medium-sized (0.01 to 0.1%). The V call is TRBV29-1, the J call TRBJ2-1; 8 bases are a match to TRBD1. The length of the CDR3 is 14 residues. Germline values: CDR1 SQVTM, CDR2 ANQGSEA. V was clipped by 5 bases and J by 6 bases; unmatched bases: 9. DNA of the CDR3: TGCAGCGTTTGGGTCAGGGGGCATGTCAATGAGCAGTTCTTC. Translation: CSVWVRGHVNEQFF.

The sample holds a few counts of this clone. V usage is TRBV19 and J usage is TRBJ2-1; either TRBD1 or TRBD2 may fit D (5 bases each). Between the trimmed V and J ends, which lost 4 bases and 1 base, there was a span of 11 bases. The CDR3 extends over 15 amino acids. Germline V gives CDR1 LNHDA, CDR2 SQIVND (reference sequence). CDR3: CASSKGTGSYNEQFF. CDR3 DNA: TGTGCCAGTAGTAAAGGGACGGGATCCTACAATGAGCAGTTCTTC.

This clone occurred many times. This chain links TRBV9 with TRBJ2-7; no clear D gene. V was trimmed by 4 bases and J by 2 bases, leaving 10 bases between them. The germline gives CDR1 SGDLS, CDR2 YYNGEE. This CDR3 contains 13 residues. DNA for the CDR3: TGTGCCAGCAGCCCCCAATCTGCCTACGAGCAGTACTTC. Translated, it gives CASSPQSAYEQYF.

The sample holds many counts of this clone. The chain combines TRBV12-3 or TRBV12-4 with TRBJ1-5; D remains ambiguous. V lost 1 base and J lost 4, with 5 bases in between. CDR3 length: 13 amino acids. The CDR3 nucleotides read TGTGCCAGCAGTTTAGGGGAAAATCAGCCCCAGCATTTT. Its protein is CASSLGENQPQHF.

This clone rates as medium-sized (0.01 to 0.1%). The V call is TRBV28, the J call TRBJ1-2; D may be TRBD1 (6 bases). Trimming shortened V by 6 bases and J by 1 base, and 15 bases separated the two germline ends. The CDR3 length is 15 residues. CDR1 is MDHEN, CDR2 SYDVKM, per germline. CDR3 protein: CASSLPGHRNYGYTF. In DNA, the CDR3 is TGTGCCAGCAGCCTCCCGGGACACCGTAACTATGGCTACACCTTC.

This clone was recorded many times. The chain links TRBV14 to TRBJ2-2, with 9 nucleotides matching TRBD1. CDR3 length equals 17 residues. Germline V gene sequence: CDR1 SGHDN, CDR2 FVKESK. Losses at the gene ends were 0 bases for V and 6 bases for J; bases not matched to a gene: 8. Here the CDR3 DNA reads TGTGCCAGCAGCCAAGATCCAGGGACAGGGTTGTCCGGGGAGCTGTTTTTT. As protein: CASSQDPGTGLSGELFF.

By sample share, this clone is medium-sized. This rearrangement joins TRBV5-1 to TRBJ2-1, with TRBD2 identical over 11 bases. Germline trimming cut 0 bases from V and 7 bases from J; bases unmatched to any gene: 9. The CDR3 has 17 amino acids. In germline, CDR1 is SGHRS, CDR2 YFSETQ. This CDR3 is CASSLAFRASGGNEQFF. CDR3 DNA sequence: TGCGCCAGCAGCTTGGCCTTTAGGGCTAGCGGGGGGAATGAGCAGTTCTTC.

There are a few counts of this clone. The rearrangement uses TRBV2 and TRBJ2-3; D perhaps matches TRBD2 (5 bases). Trimming removed 4 bases from V and 6 bases from J, with 11 bases in between. There are 13 residues in the CDR3. The V gene's germline CDR1 is SNHLY and CDR2 FYNNEI. CDR3: CASSVGIRDTQYF. The CDR3 nucleotides read TGTGCCAGCAGTGTCGGGATCCGGGATACGCAGTATTTT.

V and J are TRBV6-2 or TRBV6-3 and TRBJ1-2; D gene ambiguous. The CDR3 is 13 residues long. Deletions cut 7 bases from V and 4 bases from J, with 13 bases between. CDR1 MNHEY and CDR2 SVGEGT come from the germline V gene. In nucleotides, the CDR3 is TGTGCCAGCACCGTCTTTGATGGCTATGGCTACACCTTC. Translated, it gives CASTVFDGYGYTF.

This clone counts as medium-sized. The V call is TRBV7-8, the J call TRBJ2-7; 9 bases match TRBD2. The germline V gene encodes CDR1 SGHVS and CDR2 FQNEAQ. The CDR3 loop spans 17 amino acids. V lost 0 bases and J lost 2; bases outside the gene matches: 8. CDR3 nucleotide sequence: TGTGCCAGCAGCTTAGCAAGGGCGCGGGGGGGGCCCTACGAGCAGTACTTC. This sequence encodes CASSLARARGGPYEQYF.